One and the same sample provided the 14 T cell receptor beta chains below, sequenced in a study of vaccination and CD4 T cells after COVID-19. Cultured CD4+ T cell DNA was sequenced using the Oncomine TCR Beta short-read assay. MiXCR was run by TCRdb on the PCR reads, yielding one entry per CDR3 protein. The sample shows about 16,000 distinct CDR3 sequences, around 75% of them seen only once. Antigen specificity for these receptors is unknown. Specified treatment: roughly nine-day PBMC culture with coronavirus spike peptide pools or control peptides (ViraFEST assay). The material sequenced was CD4+ T cells from blood, cultured in vitro, taken after SARS-CoV-2 vaccination. The receptors were gathered from a human donor who received a COVID-19 vaccine.

The chain is built from TRBV6-1 and TRBJ1-5; 9 nucleotides agree with TRBD1. With 1 base clipped from V and 0 bases from J, the junction kept 10 bases outside the gene matches. From germline, CDR1 is MNHNS and CDR2 SASEGT. There are 19 residues in the CDR3. Written as DNA, the CDR3 is TGTGCCAGCAGTGAAGGTGGATTCGGACAGGGGAGTAGCAATCAGCCCCAGCATTTT. This codes for CASSEGGFGQGSSNQPQHF.

This clonotype was observed a few times. V gene TRBV20-1 combines with J gene TRBJ2-3, with 7 bases that match TRBD2. Germline loops: CDR1 DFQATT, CDR2 SNEGSKA (reference sequence). Losses at the gene ends were 3 bases for V and 0 bases for J; bases not matched to a gene: 6. This CDR3 contains 15 residues. CDR3 loop: CSASFSGPSTDTQYF. The CDR3 DNA is TGCAGTGCTAGCTTTAGCGGGCCTAGCACAGATACGCAGTATTTT.

This chain uses TRBV7-2 with TRBJ1-3; D not resolved. The CDR3 is 15 amino acids. With 1 base removed from V and 0 bases from J, the gap between germline ends came to 7 bases. CDR1 is SGHTA, CDR2 FQGNSA, per germline. DNA of the CDR3: TGTGCCAGCAGCTTAGGGCGGAACTCTGGAAACACCATATATTTT. This sequence encodes CASSLGRNSGNTIYF.

The V and J genes are TRBV19 and TRBJ1-2, with D possibly being TRBD1 (5 bases). The germline V gene encodes CDR1 LNHDA and CDR2 SQIVND (reference sequence). V dropped 10 bases and J dropped 4 bases, with 13 bases sitting between them. The CDR3 sequence is 12 residues long. The CDR3 region is CATDYGAYGYTF. The CDR3 DNA reads TGTGCCACCGATTACGGGGCCTATGGCTACACCTTC.

The chain links TRBV24-1 to TRBJ2-1, with TRBD2 matching 12 bases. The junction had 9 bases not matched to a gene; V was cut back by 7 bases and J by 6 bases. Germline CDR1 and CDR2: KGHDR and SFDVKD. This CDR3 region has 16 residues. CDR3 in amino acids: CATRVLAGGSVNEQFF. CDR3 nucleotides: TGTGCCACCAGAGTCCTAGCGGGGGGGAGTGTCAATGAGCAGTTCTTC.

J is TRBJ1-2 and V is TRBV24-1; no definite D call. CDR1 is KGHDR and CDR2 is SFDVKD in the germline V gene. V was pared by 1 base and J by 6 bases, with 8 bases between. This CDR3 is built from 13 residues. The CDR3 sequence: CATSDFRGNGYTF. DNA of the CDR3: TGTGCCACCAGTGATTTTCGGGGAAATGGCTACACCTTC.

This clonotype came up a few times. The rearrangement joins TRBV20-1 to TRBJ1-2, with 8 bases that match TRBD1. The CDR3 is 13 residues long. CDR1 is DFQATT and CDR2 is SNEGSKA in the germline V gene (reference sequence). Trimming cost V 4 bases and J 4 bases; bases outside gene matches: 5. DNA for the CDR3: TGCAGTGCTACAACCGGGACAGGCTATGGCTACACCTTC. It is translated as CSATTGTGYGYTF.

The J gene is TRBJ2-5, the V gene TRBV7-2; a weak D match, TRBD2 (7 bases). Trimming stripped 4 bases from V and 1 base from J, with 13 bases between. Germline V gene sequence: CDR1 SGHTA, CDR2 FQGNSA. The CDR3 covers 15 residues. In DNA, the CDR3 is TGTGCCAGCAGCTGGGGGGGGCGCACCCAAGAGACCCAGTACTTC. Translated, it gives CASSWGGRTQETQYF.

This rearrangement joins TRBV24-1 to TRBJ1-5; 10 positions match TRBD1. The ends lost 3 bases at V and 3 bases at J; junction bases unmatched: 4. The CDR3 is made up of 16 amino acids. Germline loops: CDR1 KGHDR, CDR2 SFDVKD. This CDR3 is CATSDADRGHNQPQHF. As DNA, the CDR3 is TGTGCCACCAGTGATGCCGACAGGGGGCACAATCAGCCCCAGCATTTT.

The V call is TRBV10-3, the J call TRBJ2-3, with D possibly TRBD1 on 7 matching bases. This CDR3 is 13 amino acids long. V gave up 11 bases and J gave up 5 bases, with 17 bases separating them. Germline V gene lookup returns CDR1 ENHRY and CDR2 SYGVKD. This chain's CDR3 is CAVRWQGGDTQYF. CDR3 DNA: TGTGCCGTACGGTGGCAGGGGGGAGATACGCAGTATTTT.

The V and J genes are TRBV6-5 and TRBJ2-4; the match to TRBD1 covers 7 bases. V dropped 5 bases and J dropped 0; count of bases not matched to a gene: 10. The germline V gene encodes CDR1 MNHEY and CDR2 SVGAGI. This CDR3 has 17 amino acids. The CDR3 coding sequence is TGTGCCAGCAGTAACCCGACAGGGACCTTAGCCAAAAACATTCAGTACTTC. Protein sequence: CASSNPTGTLAKNIQYF.

For the CDR3, the DNA is TGTGCCAGCAGTGTTAATGCCGCAGATACGCAGTATTTT. Protein sequence: CASSVNAADTQYF. The V and J genes are TRBV6-4 and TRBJ2-3; D is uncertain. CDR3 length equals 13 residues. Trimming removed 4 bases from V and 4 bases from J, with 9 bases in between. CDR1 is MRHNA and CDR2 is SNTAGT in the germline V gene.

In its sample, this clonotype was seen a few times. The chain links TRBV12-3 or TRBV12-4 to TRBJ1-2; D gene ambiguous. The CDR3 has 12 residues. The V gene lost 6 bases and the J gene lost 0 bases, with 5 bases spanning the gap. The CDR3 DNA reads as TGTGCCAGCAGAGAGGCTAACTATGGCTACACCTTC. Translating gives CASREANYGYTF.

This clonotype has more than one count but fewer than ten. The CDR3 DNA reads TGTGCCAGCAGCCAGACCGGGACTAACACAGATACGCAGTATTTT. Translated, it gives CASSQTGTNTDTQYF. The genes are TRBV4-2 and TRBJ2-3; TRBD2 matches at 7 bases. Germline V CDR1 and CDR2: LGHNA, YNFKEQ. The V and J ends lost 3 bases and 2 bases, in that order; junction bases with no gene match: 5. CDR3 size: 15 residues.